This T cell receptor (beta chain) was documented in a study of T cell responses to AZD1222 COVID-19 vaccine. Only in-frame clones appear in the TCRdb table, and some are missing; sequencing was by immunoSEQ multiplex PCR. The sample yields 80,000 to 100,000 clones, roughly 85% seen once. Details on this clone: The antigen is unknown.

Second-dose schedules of about 4 or about 12 weeks were combined. Whole-study findings and limits: Reportedly, nearly half the spike-specific TCRs target unmutated variant regions. Repertoires in all cases were sampled only once the peak T cell response had passed. Donors, mostly white British, included more females; clonal diversity was possibly underestimated.

This CDR3 region has 14 residues. From germline, CDR1 is MRHNA and CDR2 SNTAGT. V shed 6 bases and J 1 base; nucleotides not matched to a gene: 2. The sequence derives from an adult who received the AZD1222 COVID-19 vaccine. The genes are TRBV6-4 and TRBJ2-3; 9 bases are a match to TRBD1. The sequences come from peripheral blood, collected 28 days after the second AZD1222 dose. The CDR3 nucleotides are TGTGCCAGCAGACGGGACAGGGGCACAGATACGCAGTATTTT. It is translated as CASRRDRGTDTQYF.